This entry describes one T cell receptor beta chain. Its specificity is not known. Distinct nucleotide sequences in the sample also encode this CDR3. This CDR3 region has 13 residues. Trimming removed 2 bases from V and 3 bases from J; junction bases left unmatched: 1. Germline assignment: CDR1 MNHEY and CDR2 SMNVEV (reference sequence). Profiling relied on immunoSEQ multiplex PCR, and the TCRdb table lists in-frame clones only, not all of them. The data show more than 500,000 clones, 85% to 95% seen once. The data were taken from a study of shared clonotypes between healthy human individuals. Naive CD8 isolation took CD45RO-negative cells positively selected for CCR7 and excluded terminally differentiated effector memory CD45RA+ cells. Whole-study results and caveats: Since donors were few, the genetic and exposure-history diversity represented was limited. The sole specimen, blood, was sampled, and tissue repertoires likely differ.

The sequenced sample was naive CD8+ T cells sorted from blood. This TCR derives from a woman in her 30s in good health. V and J are TRBV27 and TRBJ2-7; 7 nucleotides agree with TRBD2. The CDR3 nucleotides are TGTGCCAGCAGTTTACGCGGGAGCTACGAGCAGTACTTC. It specifies CASSLRGSYEQYF.